This paragraph reports one T cell receptor (beta chain). In the source study's methods: Scientists estimated how many nucleated cells there were by amplifying reference gene primers. TCRdb keeps only in-frame clones here, not all; method: immunoSEQ multiplex PCR. V and J calls and clone size are copied from that table; D and trimming were computed from the DNA. The top ten hold 4% to 6.5% of the sample, which has roughly 69,000 clones, 90% seen once. V shed 3 bases and J 8 bases; nucleotides not matched to a gene: 5. CDR3 length: 14 residues. Germline CDR1 reads MNHEY; CDR2 reads SMNVEV (reference sequence). The data derive from a study of blood T cell repertoires in COVID-19. Study information: Both acute and convalescent COVID-19 samples were obtained from the United States, Italy and Spain. PBMCs, B-cell-depleted T cells, or T cells provided the cDNA or gDNA that made up the material.

This clonotype was obtained from a man aged 45-60 years with acute or convalescent COVID-19. The sample comprised peripheral blood. The chain couples TRBV27 to TRBJ2-4, with TRBD1 identical over 9 bases. CDR3 residues: CASSFSDRGDIQYF. In DNA form, the CDR3 reads TGTGCCAGCAGTTTTTCGGACAGGGGAGACATTCAGTACTTC.